This T cell receptor (beta chain) was captured in a study of T cells after yellow fever vaccination (dated by TCRdb to about 2019). Context from the whole study: The SMART-Seq v4 Ultra Low Input RNA kit was used to prepare libraries from fractions with low cell numbers. To track T-cell clones before and after primary and booster YFV17D yellow fever vaccination, bulk TCR alpha and beta repertoires were sequenced longitudinally. Two healthy male donors, one aged 18 to 30 and one aged 30 to 40 years, were included in the cohort. Blood samples were taken at several timepoints before and after primary and secondary immunization, and bulk PBMC replicates and cell subsets were isolated. Points the paper makes about the study in general: A small fraction of clonotypes showed up in both the CD4 and CD8 compartments, probably as a result of convergent recombination. Only a couple of donors were included in the study, so the extent to which the findings can be generalized is limited. The secondary T-cell response was weaker than the primary response but faster, peaking on day 5 instead of day 15. Computational filtering was required because FACS-sorted repertoires could contain abundant contaminating clonotypes from the bulk population. Most clones expanded after primary vaccination were re-detected after the booster (around 96% of CD4 and 88% of CD8), suggesting broad memory maintenance.

The treatment or condition label for this specimen denotes: live attenuated yellow fever vaccine strain. Two biological replicates of bulk PBMCs were collected at each blood-draw timepoint. A standard Ficoll-Paque protocol was used to isolate PBMCs from peripheral blood. TriZol was used to extract RNA from bulk PBMCs, from CD4 and CD8 fractions, and from dextramer-positive and dextramer-negative fractions. Relative to germline, V is missing 5 bases and J is missing 4 bases, with 4 bases of the junction outside any gene match. Taken from cysteine to phenylalanine, the CDR3 has 14 residues. The only DNA kept is the CDR3, 42 bases in frame from the first base. The germline V gene encodes CDR1 SGHAT and CDR2 FQNNGV. A few counts support this clonotype. Its antigen remains undetermined. No base quality values were provided; no much bigger clone lies one nucleotide off. TCR cDNA was synthesized by 5'RACE template switching, through which a universal primer site and unique molecular identifiers were introduced. cDNA synthesis was primed from both the TCR alpha and TCR beta constant segments. Library amplification involved two PCR steps, and the second step added sample barcodes and sequencing adapters. Sequencing of the libraries was done on either Illumina HiSeq 2500 (2x100 bp) or NovaSeq (2x150 bp). The study's own analysis went as follows. MIGEC was used to demultiplex reads and collapse the reads into UMI consensus sequences, and MiXCR was used for V(D)J alignment. Vaccine-responding clonotypes were defined with edgeR using replicate PBMC samples, requiring FDR below 0.01 and a log2 fold change above 5 up to day 15. Bulk clonotypes were assigned CD4 or CD8 identity according to which sequenced CD4 or CD8 repertoire held them at higher abundance. TCRdb reprocessing: public reads trimmed at Q25 with fastp, clones called with MiXCR, in-frame beta chains kept. Identical CDR3 proteins give one entry, which carries the most common genes and DNA. The authors' filters were not applied to this entry. This sample gives hundreds of thousands of distinct CDR3 sequences in total; around a fifth of them show up just once. 16% of the sample is held by the ten biggest clonotypes.

The specimen was PBMCs, collected more than 20 days after the first yellow fever vaccination. The chain joins TRBV11-2 to TRBJ2-7; 11 middle bases align to TRBD1. The sequence derives from a man aged 18 to 29 who received the YFV17D yellow fever vaccine. The DNA sequence is TGTGCCAGCAGCGGGACAGGGGGATTGTACGAGCAGTACTTC. This is translated as CASSGTGGLYEQYF.